This TCR beta chain was identified in a study of cytomegalovirus exposure and HLA in healthy donors. Across the whole study: T cells numbering about 179 million yielded fewer than 140 million unique TCR beta sequences in an earlier analysis.

The CDR3 sequence is 15 residues long. Germline CDR1 reads SGHTA; CDR2 reads FQGTGA. With 4 bases clipped from V and 4 bases from J, the junction kept 2 bases outside the gene matches. Study-level results: Researchers left out some V segments, among them TRBV6-2 and TRBV6-3, as indistinguishable. A later analysis associated 16,951 TCR beta sequences with HLA alleles at a 0.05 false discovery rate.

In the case of this clone: Its antigen is not identified.

PCR involved 60 Vbeta and 13 Jbeta primers. TCRdb's copy holds only in-frame clones and misses some; the assay was immunoSEQ multiplex PCR. The table shows around 140,000 clones, with 78% occurring only once. The sample comprised PBMCs. The TCR originated in a female donor in good health and CMV-seronegative. The V call is TRBV7-3, the J call TRBJ2-3, with 13 bases lining up with TRBD2. The CDR3 DNA follows: TGTGCCAGCAGCTGGACTAGCGGGAGTGCAGATACGCAGTATTTT. This encodes CASSWTSGSADTQYF.